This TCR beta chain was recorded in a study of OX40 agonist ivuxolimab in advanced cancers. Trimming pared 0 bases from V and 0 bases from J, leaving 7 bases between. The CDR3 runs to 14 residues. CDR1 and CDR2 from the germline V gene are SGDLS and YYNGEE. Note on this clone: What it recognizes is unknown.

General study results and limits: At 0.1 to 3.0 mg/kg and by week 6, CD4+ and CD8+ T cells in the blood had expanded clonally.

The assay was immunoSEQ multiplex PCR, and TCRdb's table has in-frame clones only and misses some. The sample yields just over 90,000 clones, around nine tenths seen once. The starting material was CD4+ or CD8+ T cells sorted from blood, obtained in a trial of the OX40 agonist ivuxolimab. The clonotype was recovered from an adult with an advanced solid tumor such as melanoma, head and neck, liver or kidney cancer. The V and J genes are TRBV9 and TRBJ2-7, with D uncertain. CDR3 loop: CASSVDLISYEQYF. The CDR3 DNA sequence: TGTGCCAGCAGCGTAGACCTTATCTCCTACGAGCAGTACTTC.